The 9 T cell receptor beta chains presented below share a single source sample, sequenced in a study of cytotoxic CD8 clonotypes in ibrutinib-treated CLL. Data came from immunoSEQ multiplex PCR; TCRdb stores just in-frame clones and leaves some out. The profile shows 76,000 or so clones, approximately 87% of them singletons. The sequences come from PBMCs, collected after 24 months of ibrutinib treatment. These receptors were obtained from a human donor with chronic lymphocytic leukemia.

This clone has ten or more counts. The CDR3 region has the DNA TGTGCCAGCATTGCAAACAGGGCTAGGGGGGATGGCTACACCTTC. Its translation: CASIANRARGDGYTF. This chain joins TRBV2 and TRBJ1-2; TRBD1 might be the D (6 bases). The CDR3 spans 15 residues. The germline CDR1 and CDR2 sequences are SNHLY and FYNNEI. V was shortened by 7 bases and J by 6 bases, with 21 bases between the two germline ends.

The table lists this clone with a few counts. The rearrangement links TRBV7-2 to TRBJ2-2; D call uncertain. The CDR3 extends over 13 amino acids. The V and J ends lost 1 base and 3 bases respectively, with 3 bases between them. Germline values: CDR1 SGHTA, CDR2 FQGNSA. CDR3 sequence reads: CASSLVHTGELFF. DNA of the CDR3: TGTGCCAGCAGCTTAGTACACACCGGGGAGCTGTTTTTT.

The rearrangement joins TRBV19 to TRBJ1-2, with D hard to call. The germline V gene has CDR1 LNHDA and CDR2 SQIVND (reference sequence). Trimming took off 5 bases at V and 6 bases at J, with 19 bases between the two ends. The CDR3 is 15 amino acids. The CDR3 nucleotides read TGTGCCAGTAGTTTCTCGGGTGACTTCACGGATGGCTACACCTTC. Translation: CASSFSGDFTDGYTF. The whole variable domain, filled in from reference TRBV19 and TRBJ1-2, reads DGGITQSPKYLFRKEGQNVTLSCEQNLNHDAMYWYRQDPGQGLRLIYYSQIVNDFQKGDIAEGYSVSREKKESFPLTVTSAQKNPTAFYLCASSFSGDFTDGYTFGSGTRLTVV.

The chain joins TRBV28 to TRBJ1-5; TRBD1 matches 12 bases. CDR1 is MDHEN, CDR2 SYDVKM, per germline. The CDR3 covers 15 residues. With V trimmed by 5 bases and J by 7 bases, 6 bases remained unmatched. This CDR3 is CASSPGTGGEQPQHF. The CDR3, as DNA: TGTGCCAGCAGTCCAGGGACAGGGGGCGAGCAGCCCCAGCATTTT.

This clone has just a few counts. The V gene is TRBV29-1, the J gene TRBJ1-1; 9 bases are a match to TRBD1. V shed 5 bases, J shed 4 bases, and the junction held 5 bases outside the gene matches. Germline CDR1 SQVTM, CDR2 ANQGSEA. The CDR3 length is 13 residues. The DNA of the CDR3 is TGCAGCGTTCGACAGGGGGGAGGCACTGAAGCTTTCTTT. Residues: CSVRQGGGTEAFF.

V usage is TRBV28 and J usage is TRBJ2-7; D gene ambiguous. V was trimmed by 3 bases and J by 2 bases, leaving 5 bases between them. Germline values: CDR1 MDHEN, CDR2 SYDVKM. The CDR3 contains 12 residues. The CDR3 DNA reads TGTGCCAGCAGTTTCCCGACCTACGAGCAGTACTTC. This translates into CASSFPTYEQYF.

The chain joins TRBV11-3 to TRBJ2-1, with a possible D match to TRBD2 (6 bases). Germline V gene data show CDR1 as SGHNT and CDR2 as YENEEA. This CDR3 has 13 amino acids. Deletions cut 0 bases from V and 6 bases from J, with 6 bases between. This CDR3 reads CASSLEGGNEQFF. CDR3 bases: TGTGCCAGCAGCTTAGAGGGGGGCAATGAGCAGTTCTTC.

In this sample, this clone turned up a few times. CDR3 nucleotide sequence: TGTGCCAGCAGCCCGCCGGGACTAGCGGGGCTGGGGGAGCAGTTCTTC. It translates to CASSPPGLAGLGEQFF. The V call is TRBV5-4, the J call TRBJ2-1, with 13 bases aligning to TRBD2. V lost 4 bases to trimming and J lost 10 bases; unmatched junction nucleotides: 11. Germline-derived CDR1 and CDR2 are SGHNT and YYREEE (reference sequence). There are 16 residues in the CDR3.

This clone showed up just once. V and J are TRBV27 and TRBJ2-3, with 8 bases identical to TRBD2. The germline gives CDR1 MNHEY, CDR2 SMNVEV (reference sequence). V shed 4 bases, J shed 0 bases, and the junction held 18 bases outside the gene matches. The CDR3 is made up of 20 amino acids. Here the CDR3 DNA reads TGTGCCAGCAGTTACAGGGATACTAGCGGCAAGTTAACTAGCACAGATACGCAGTATTTT. Encoded protein: CASSYRDTSGKLTSTDTQYF.